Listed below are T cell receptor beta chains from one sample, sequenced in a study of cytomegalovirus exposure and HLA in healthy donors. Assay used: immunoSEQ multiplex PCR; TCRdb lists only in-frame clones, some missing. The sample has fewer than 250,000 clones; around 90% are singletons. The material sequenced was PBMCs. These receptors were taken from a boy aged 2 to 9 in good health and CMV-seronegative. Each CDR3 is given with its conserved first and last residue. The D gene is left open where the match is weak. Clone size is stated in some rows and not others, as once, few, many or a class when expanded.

cdr3_nt: TGTGCCAGCAGGGCGTTGGGGGGATACTCCTACGAGCAGTACTTC
cdr3_aa: CASRALGGYSYEQYF
v_call: TRBV6-1
d_call: -
clone_size: -
j_call: TRBJ2-7

cdr3_nt: TGTGCCAGCACTCGAACTCAGGGGTCCGGGGAGCTGTTTTTT
cdr3_aa: CASTRTQGSGELFF
v_call: TRBV5-6
d_call: -
clone_size: -
j_call: TRBJ2-2

cdr3_nt: TGTGCCAGCAGCGTAGCGGGGGTTTACACAGATACGCAGTATTTT
cdr3_aa: CASSVAGVYTDTQYF
v_call: TRBV9
d_call: -
clone_size: -
j_call: TRBJ2-3

cdr3_nt: TGTGCCAGCAGTTTGGGCGATGTGGGCACTGAAGCTTTCTTT
cdr3_aa: CASSLGDVGTEAFF
v_call: TRBV28
d_call: -
clone_size: -
j_call: TRBJ1-1

cdr3_nt: TGTGCCAGCAGCCAAAAACTGACAGGGGCGGAGGGCTACACCTTC
cdr3_aa: CASSQKLTGAEGYTF
v_call: TRBV28
d_call: TRBD1
clone_size: -
j_call: TRBJ1-2

cdr3_nt: TGTGCCAGCAGGCCTTCAGGGGGAAACACCATATATTTT
cdr3_aa: CASRPSGGNTIYF
v_call: TRBV7-6
d_call: -
clone_size: -
j_call: TRBJ1-3

cdr3_nt: TGTGCCAGCAGCTTAACCCGGGACAATGAGCAGTTCTTC
cdr3_aa: CASSLTRDNEQFF
v_call: TRBV7-3
d_call: -
clone_size: -
j_call: TRBJ2-1

cdr3_nt: TGTGCCAGTAGTATGGGAGGCGCTAGCGGGAGGGTTGCCCTCTCCTACGAGCAGTACTTC
cdr3_aa: CASSMGGASGRVALSYEQYF
v_call: TRBV19
d_call: TRBD2
clone_size: -
j_call: TRBJ2-7

cdr3_nt: TGTGCCAGCAGTAGGGGGGGCGAGCAGTACTTC
cdr3_aa: CASSRGGEQYF
v_call: TRBV6-5
d_call: -
clone_size: -
j_call: TRBJ2-7

cdr3_nt: TGTGCCAGCAGCTTGGGATGGACATCCTCAACCTACGAGCAGTACTTC
cdr3_aa: CASSLGWTSSTYEQYF
v_call: TRBV5-4
d_call: -
clone_size: -
j_call: TRBJ2-7

cdr3_nt: TGCGCCAGCAGCGTCCGGGAGGGGGACTTTGGAACCCAGTACTTC
cdr3_aa: CASSVREGDFGTQYF
v_call: TRBV4-1
d_call: TRBD2
clone_size: -
j_call: TRBJ2-5

cdr3_nt: TGCGCCAGCAGCCAAATAAGCGGCGAGCAGTACTTC
cdr3_aa: CASSQISGEQYF
v_call: TRBV4-1
d_call: -
clone_size: -
j_call: TRBJ2-7

cdr3_nt: TGTGCCAGCAGATCAGGGTGGGATGAAAAACTGTTTTTT
cdr3_aa: CASRSGWDEKLFF
v_call: TRBV27
d_call: -
clone_size: -
j_call: TRBJ1-4

cdr3_nt: TGTGCTAGTGGCCCCGGAGGGAGCATTGAGCAGTTCTTC
cdr3_aa: CASGPGGSIEQFF
v_call: TRBV12-5
d_call: -
clone_size: -
j_call: TRBJ2-1

cdr3_nt: TGTGCCAGCAGCCCACTAGCGGGGGGAAACACCGGGGAGCTGTTTTTT
cdr3_aa: CASSPLAGGNTGELFF
v_call: TRBV6-4
d_call: TRBD2
clone_size: -
j_call: TRBJ2-2

cdr3_nt: TGTGCCAGCAAACCTAGCGGAACGAACACCGGGGAGCTGTTTTTT
cdr3_aa: CASKPSGTNTGELFF
v_call: TRBV7-3
d_call: TRBD2
clone_size: -
j_call: TRBJ2-2

cdr3_nt: TGTGCCAGTCGACGCCAGGGAGGGAATCACTACACTGAAGCTTTCTTT
cdr3_aa: CASRRQGGNHYTEAFF
v_call: TRBV19
d_call: -
clone_size: -
j_call: TRBJ1-1

cdr3_nt: TGTGCCACACAGGGAGATTTAGGAGATGGCTACACCTTC
cdr3_aa: CATQGDLGDGYTF
v_call: TRBV6-5
d_call: -
clone_size: -
j_call: TRBJ1-2

cdr3_nt: TGTGCCAGCAGTGAACTCAAGACAGGGCACTATGGCTACACCTTC
cdr3_aa: CASSELKTGHYGYTF
v_call: TRBV6-1
d_call: TRBD1
clone_size: -
j_call: TRBJ1-2

cdr3_nt: TGCAGCGTTGGGACAGCCCTGAACACTGAAGCTTTCTTT
cdr3_aa: CSVGTALNTEAFF
v_call: TRBV29-1
d_call: -
clone_size: once
j_call: TRBJ1-1

cdr3_nt: TGCGCCAGCAGCAAACCAACAGGAGGGTTGACCTCCTACGAGCAGTACTTC
cdr3_aa: CASSKPTGGLTSYEQYF
v_call: TRBV5-1
d_call: -
clone_size: -
j_call: TRBJ2-7

cdr3_nt: TGTGCCAGCAGCGTAGAGGCAGGCTCCTATGGCTACACCTTC
cdr3_aa: CASSVEAGSYGYTF
v_call: TRBV9
d_call: -
clone_size: -
j_call: TRBJ1-2

cdr3_nt: TGTGCCAGCAGCGTGCTCGGTGCTGGCTACACCTTC
cdr3_aa: CASSVLGAGYTF
v_call: TRBV9
d_call: -
clone_size: -
j_call: TRBJ1-2

cdr3_nt: TGTGCCACCAGCAGACAGGGGGCGGGGGACTATGGCTACACCTTC
cdr3_aa: CATSRQGAGDYGYTF
v_call: TRBV15
d_call: TRBD1
clone_size: -
j_call: TRBJ1-2

cdr3_nt: TGTGCCAGCAGCCCCGGGCGGGACGCCGGGGAGCTGTTTTTT
cdr3_aa: CASSPGRDAGELFF
v_call: TRBV7-3
d_call: -
clone_size: -
j_call: TRBJ2-2

cdr3_nt: TGCAGCGTCCTACTCGGGATCCCCTCTTCGGAGCAGTACTTC
cdr3_aa: CSVLLGIPSSEQYF
v_call: TRBV29-1
d_call: -
clone_size: -
j_call: TRBJ2-7

cdr3_nt: TGCGCCAGCAGTCAGCACGGGCAAGAGACCCAGTACTTC
cdr3_aa: CASSQHGQETQYF
v_call: TRBV10-1
d_call: -
clone_size: -
j_call: TRBJ2-5

cdr3_nt: TGTGCCAGCAGAGAGCGGGAGGGAAGGTATGAGCAGTTCTTC
cdr3_aa: CASREREGRYEQFF
v_call: TRBV6-5
d_call: TRBD2
clone_size: -
j_call: TRBJ2-1

cdr3_nt: TGTGCCAGCAGCTTTGGAGGGTCCTATTCACCCCTCCACTTT
cdr3_aa: CASSFGGSYSPLHF
v_call: TRBV13
d_call: -
clone_size: -
j_call: TRBJ1-6

cdr3_nt: TGTGCCAGTGCCAGGGGGCCTCAGCCCCAGCATTTT
cdr3_aa: CASARGPQPQHF
v_call: TRBV2
d_call: TRBD1
clone_size: few
j_call: TRBJ1-5

cdr3_nt: TGTGCCAGTCGTTTTGCGGCGAACACTGAAGCTTTCTTT
cdr3_aa: CASRFAANTEAFF
v_call: TRBV19
d_call: -
clone_size: -
j_call: TRBJ1-1

cdr3_nt: TGTGCCAGCAGTTTCAGCTCCTACGAGCAGTACTTC
cdr3_aa: CASSFSSYEQYF
v_call: TRBV27
d_call: -
clone_size: once
j_call: TRBJ2-7

cdr3_nt: TGCGCCAGCAGCCCTACTAGCGGGGACTACAATGAGCAGTTCTTC
cdr3_aa: CASSPTSGDYNEQFF
v_call: TRBV5-1
d_call: TRBD2
clone_size: once
j_call: TRBJ2-1

cdr3_nt: TGTGCCAGCAGCTACGCAGGGGGTTTGGGCGACGAGCAGTACTTC
cdr3_aa: CASSYAGGLGDEQYF
v_call: TRBV7-2
d_call: TRBD1
clone_size: -
j_call: TRBJ2-7

cdr3_nt: TGTGCCAGCAGCTCCCAAAACACCGGGGAGCTGTTTTTT
cdr3_aa: CASSSQNTGELFF
v_call: TRBV11-2
d_call: -
clone_size: -
j_call: TRBJ2-2

cdr3_nt: TGTGCCAGCAGCTTTCCGGGACAGGGCCATGAAAAACTGTTTTTT
cdr3_aa: CASSFPGQGHEKLFF
v_call: TRBV7-9
d_call: TRBD1
clone_size: -
j_call: TRBJ1-4

cdr3_nt: TGTGCCAGCAGTGACCACAGGGGGCGAGACTATGGCTACACCTTC
cdr3_aa: CASSDHRGRDYGYTF
v_call: TRBV6-1
d_call: TRBD1
clone_size: -
j_call: TRBJ1-2

cdr3_nt: TGTGCCACCAGGAAACTGGGGGGAGAGACCCAGTACTTC
cdr3_aa: CATRKLGGETQYF
v_call: TRBV15
d_call: -
clone_size: -
j_call: TRBJ2-5

cdr3_nt: TGTGCCAGTAGTAGCGGGTTGGCAACTAATGAAAAACTGTTTTTT
cdr3_aa: CASSSGLATNEKLFF
v_call: TRBV19
d_call: -
clone_size: -
j_call: TRBJ1-4

cdr3_nt: TGTGCCAGCAGCTCCCCCGGCGGTAGCTCCTACGAGCAGTACTTC
cdr3_aa: CASSSPGGSSYEQYF
v_call: TRBV7-9
d_call: -
clone_size: -
j_call: TRBJ2-7

cdr3_nt: TGTGCCAGCAGCCTGGACAGGGTAGTCTATGGCTACACCTTC
cdr3_aa: CASSLDRVVYGYTF
v_call: TRBV5-4
d_call: TRBD1
clone_size: -
j_call: TRBJ1-2

cdr3_nt: TGTGCCAGCAGGGGGGGAACGAACACTGAAGCTTTCTTT
cdr3_aa: CASRGGTNTEAFF
v_call: TRBV25-1
d_call: -
clone_size: -
j_call: TRBJ1-1

cdr3_nt: TGTGCCAGCACCCAGACGGGGAGCTCCTACGAGCAGTACTTC
cdr3_aa: CASTQTGSSYEQYF
v_call: TRBV5-6
d_call: -
clone_size: -
j_call: TRBJ2-7

cdr3_nt: TGTGCCAGCAGCTTGGACGGACTAGCGGGCCCGAACAATGAGCAGTTCTTC
cdr3_aa: CASSLDGLAGPNNEQFF
v_call: TRBV5-4
d_call: TRBD2
clone_size: -
j_call: TRBJ2-1

cdr3_nt: TGTGCCAGCAGGCCCCCGGAGCCCGGCATCTATGGCTACACCTTC
cdr3_aa: CASRPPEPGIYGYTF
v_call: TRBV28
d_call: -
clone_size: -
j_call: TRBJ1-2

cdr3_nt: TGTGCCAGCAGCAAAGCGTATAAGCCTGGAGCCTACGAGCAGTACTTC
cdr3_aa: CASSKAYKPGAYEQYF
v_call: TRBV21-1
d_call: -
clone_size: once
j_call: TRBJ2-7

cdr3_nt: TGCGCCAGCAGCCAAGAGGGGGCGCCCGCTGCTTTCTTT
cdr3_aa: CASSQEGAPAAFF
v_call: TRBV4-1
d_call: -
clone_size: -
j_call: TRBJ1-1

cdr3_nt: TGTGCCAGCAGCTTAAAGGAAAGCGGGAGAACCTACAATGAGCAGTTCTTC
cdr3_aa: CASSLKESGRTYNEQFF
v_call: TRBV7-9
d_call: TRBD2
clone_size: -
j_call: TRBJ2-1

cdr3_nt: TGTGCCTGGACGGCCGCGGGGGGGGTCGAGTATTTT
cdr3_aa: CAWTAAGGVEYF
v_call: TRBV30
d_call: TRBD2
clone_size: -
j_call: TRBJ2-3

cdr3_nt: TGTGCCAGCCGCGCTGATGCGGGAGGGCCTCGAGTTCGGTCGTACAATGAGCAGTTCTTC
cdr3_aa: CASRADAGGPRVRSYNEQFF
v_call: TRBV13
d_call: TRBD2
clone_size: few
j_call: TRBJ2-1

cdr3_nt: TGTGCCAGCAGCTTAGATAACGGGGGTATGGTTGTTCGTTCACCCCTCCACTTT
cdr3_aa: CASSLDNGGMVVRSPLHF
v_call: TRBV11-2
d_call: -
clone_size: -
j_call: TRBJ1-6

cdr3_nt: TGTGCCAGCAGCAGGAGTGGTGAGGGGGCTCCTGAAGCTTTCTTT
cdr3_aa: CASSRSGEGAPEAFF
v_call: TRBV5-4
d_call: TRBD1
clone_size: -
j_call: TRBJ1-1

cdr3_nt: TGTGCCAGCAGCCTCGGACAGGCAGCCTACGAGCAGTACTTC
cdr3_aa: CASSLGQAAYEQYF
v_call: TRBV6-1
d_call: TRBD1
clone_size: -
j_call: TRBJ2-7

cdr3_nt: TGTGCCAGCAGTTTAGGAGTTGTCACAGATACGCAGTATTTT
cdr3_aa: CASSLGVVTDTQYF
v_call: TRBV28
d_call: -
clone_size: -
j_call: TRBJ2-3

cdr3_nt: TGCGCCAGCAGCTTGGGGCAGGGTTCGGGCGAGACCCAGTACTTC
cdr3_aa: CASSLGQGSGETQYF
v_call: TRBV5-1
d_call: -
clone_size: -
j_call: TRBJ2-5

cdr3_nt: TGTGCCAGCAGCTCACTAGCGGGAGGGAAGAATGAGCAGTTCTTC
cdr3_aa: CASSSLAGGKNEQFF
v_call: TRBV11-3
d_call: TRBD2
clone_size: -
j_call: TRBJ2-1

cdr3_nt: TGTGCCATCAGGGGGACAGATGGCTACACCTTC
cdr3_aa: CAIRGTDGYTF
v_call: TRBV10-3
d_call: TRBD1
clone_size: few
j_call: TRBJ1-2

cdr3_nt: TGTGCCAGCAGCTTCCTTGGGGCTGGCACAGATACGCAGTATTTT
cdr3_aa: CASSFLGAGTDTQYF
v_call: TRBV11-2
d_call: -
clone_size: -
j_call: TRBJ2-3

cdr3_nt: TGTGCCAGCAGCCCTACGCCAGAGACCCAGTACTTC
cdr3_aa: CASSPTPETQYF
v_call: TRBV2
d_call: -
clone_size: -
j_call: TRBJ2-5

cdr3_nt: TGTGCCAGCAGCGAGGGGACAGGGCTATCCACAGATACGCAGTATTTT
cdr3_aa: CASSEGTGLSTDTQYF
v_call: TRBV9
d_call: TRBD1
clone_size: -
j_call: TRBJ2-3